The 2 T cell receptor beta chains given below trace back to one sample, sequenced in a study of CD8+ T cells in alopecia areata. Following extraction, RNA underwent reverse transcription to cDNA, which served as the sequencing template. Here immunoSEQ multiplex PCR was the method, and the copy in TCRdb shows in-frame clones only, minus some. The table lists roughly 140,000 clones, approximately 53% of them singletons, with roughly a fifth in the top ten. The specimen comprised CD8+ T cells sorted from blood, sampled at week 0. The receptors here all came from a human donor with alopecia areata.

This clone was seen only a few times. The V and J genes are TRBV29-1 and TRBJ2-2, with D tentatively TRBD1 (6 bases). Per germline, CDR1 SQVTM and CDR2 ANQGSEA. The CDR3 has 13 residues. Trimming took 4 bases from V and 3 from J, leaving 9 bases between them. CDR3 sequence reads: CSVVGADTGELFF. The CDR3 coding sequence is TGCAGCGTTGTGGGGGCAGACACCGGGGAGCTGTTTTTT.

V usage is TRBV5-6 and J usage is TRBJ2-5, with a weak D call TRBD2 (6 bases). The J call is doubtful: the DNA matches TRBJ2-7 better. The CDR3 contains 13 residues. Germline V lookup: CDR1 SGHDT, CDR2 YYEEEE. In nucleotides, the CDR3 is TGTGCCAGCAGCTTCTGGGGGGCCTACGAGCAGTACTTC. Translating gives CASSFWGAYEQYF.